The present entry profiles one TCR beta chain with its context. Its antigen is not known. Given a much more abundant clone one base away, this may be a read error. TCRdb analysed the reads with MiXCR anew, one entry per CDR3 protein. The table records about 180,000 distinct CDR3 sequences, around an eighth of them present only once. The data stem from a study of T cell repertoires in cytomegalovirus infection. This CDR3 contains 15 residues. Trimming shortened V by 3 bases and J by 5 bases, and 14 bases separated the two germline ends. General study points: Across the ex vivo response, the dominant clonotypes were HLA-C-restricted CMV-specific TCR beta clonotypes.

Sequenced material: PBMCs. The chain links TRBV12-3 or TRBV12-4 to TRBJ1-5; D is unresolved. This sequence was found in a human donor in good health (CMV status not recorded). Some clones in this sample may be carry-over from other donors' samples. This chain's CDR3 is CASSFNFRTDQPQHF. CDR3 nucleotide sequence: TGTGCCAGCAGTTTCAACTTCCGGACCGATCAGCCCCAGCATTTT.